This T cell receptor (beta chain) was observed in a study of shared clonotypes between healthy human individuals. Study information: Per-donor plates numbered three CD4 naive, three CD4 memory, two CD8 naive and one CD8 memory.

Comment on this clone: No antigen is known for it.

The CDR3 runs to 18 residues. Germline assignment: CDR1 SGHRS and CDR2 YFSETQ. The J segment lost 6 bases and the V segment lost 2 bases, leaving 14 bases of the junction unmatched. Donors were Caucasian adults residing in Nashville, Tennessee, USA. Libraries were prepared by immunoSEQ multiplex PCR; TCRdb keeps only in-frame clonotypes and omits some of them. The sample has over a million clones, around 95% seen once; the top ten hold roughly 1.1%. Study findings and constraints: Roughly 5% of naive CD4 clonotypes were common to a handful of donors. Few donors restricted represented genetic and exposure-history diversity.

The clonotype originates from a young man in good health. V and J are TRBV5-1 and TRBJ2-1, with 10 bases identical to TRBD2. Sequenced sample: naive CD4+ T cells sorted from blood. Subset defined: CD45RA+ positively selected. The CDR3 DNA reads TGCGCCAGCAGCTTCCTTCCAGAGGCTAGCGGGAGCTCCAATGAGCAGTTCTTC. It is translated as CASSFLPEASGSSNEQFF. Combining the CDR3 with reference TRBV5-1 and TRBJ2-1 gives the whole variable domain KAGVTQTPRYLIKTRGQQVTLSCSPISGHRSVSWYQQTPGQGLQFLFEYFSETQRNKGNFPGRFSGRQFSNSRSEMNVSTLELGDSALYLCASSFLPEASGSSNEQFFGPGTRLTVL.